These 24 T cell receptor beta chains share one sample of origin, sequenced in a study of T cell changes during pregnancy in multiple sclerosis. The method was immunoSEQ multiplex PCR; TCRdb's version includes in-frame clones alone and lacks a portion of them. The table shows approximately 89,000 clones, with 85% to 95% occurring only once. The sample consisted of peripheral blood, taken in the third trimester of pregnancy. The receptors here all came from a female donor with multiple sclerosis, enrolled in a pregnancy study.

The CDR3 is CASSQETSGGGSGTQYF. CDR3 DNA sequence: TGTGCCAGCAGCCAAGAGACTAGCGGGGGAGGGTCGGGCACGCAGTATTTT. This chain joins TRBV4-2 and TRBJ2-3; 12 positions match TRBD2. The CDR3 totals 17 residues. Looked up from germline, CDR1 is LGHNA and CDR2 is YNFKEQ. Trimming cost V 0 bases and J 9 bases; bases outside gene matches: 10.

The genes are TRBV6-6 and TRBJ1-2, with D tentatively TRBD1 (5 bases). Per germline, CDR1 MNHNY and CDR2 SVGAGI (reference sequence). This CDR3 region has 12 residues. With 2 bases removed from V and 10 bases from J, the gap between germline ends came to 11 bases. CDR3 region: CASSYGGEVYTF. For the CDR3, the DNA is TGTGCCAGCAGTTACGGGGGGGAGGTCTACACCTTC.

The J gene is TRBJ2-2, the V gene TRBV19; 7 nucleotides line up with TRBD2. V was clipped by 8 bases and J by 3 bases; unmatched bases: 9. Per germline, CDR1 LNHDA and CDR2 SQIVND (reference sequence). The CDR3 has 15 residues. Here the CDR3 reads CASQKGRDHTGELFF. In DNA, the CDR3 is TGTGCCAGTCAAAAGGGGAGGGACCACACCGGGGAGCTGTTTTTT.

V is TRBV10-3 and J is TRBJ2-3; TRBD2 agrees at 12 bases. The CDR3 runs to 14 residues. The germline gives CDR1 ENHRY, CDR2 SYGVKD. V shed 8 bases, J shed 6 bases, and the junction held 6 bases outside the gene matches. The CDR3 sequence: CAIRGGTSGDTQYF. The CDR3 DNA sequence: TGTGCCATCCGAGGGGGGACTAGCGGGGATACGCAGTATTTT.

The genes are TRBV7-8 and TRBJ1-1; possible D gene TRBD1, 5 bases. The CDR3 is 15 residues long. V was shortened by 1 base and J by 1 base, with 10 bases between the two germline ends. Germline CDR1 is SGHVS and CDR2 is FQNEAQ. This CDR3 is CASSLEPGQNTEAFF. In DNA form, the CDR3 reads TGTGCCAGCAGCTTAGAGCCAGGACAGAACACTGAAGCTTTCTTT.

The V call is TRBV7-2, the J call TRBJ2-3, with 8 bases fitting TRBD2. Germline V gene data show CDR1 as SGHTA and CDR2 as FQGNSA. CDR3 size: 15 residues. Trimming cost V 5 bases and J 1 base; bases outside gene matches: 5. The CDR3 region is CASSRTSPGTDTQYF. CDR3 DNA sequence: TGTGCCAGCAGCCGGACTAGCCCCGGCACAGATACGCAGTATTTT.

The V gene is TRBV5-5, the J gene TRBJ2-7, with 9 bases lining up with TRBD1. The CDR3 runs 15 residues. Unmatched junction bases numbered 5, after V lost 0 bases and J lost 4 bases. CDR1 and CDR2 (germline): SGHKS, YYEKEE (reference sequence). CDR3 nucleotide sequence: TGTGCCAGCAGCTTGGAAAGGACAGGGGAATACGAGCAGTACTTC. This codes for CASSLERTGEYEQYF. Full variable domain (remainder filled in from reference TRBV5-5 and TRBJ2-7): DAGVTQSPTHLIKTRGQQVTLRCSPISGHKSVSWYQQVLGQGPQFIFQYYEKEERGRGNFPDRFSARQFPNYSSELNVNALLLGDSALYLCASSLERTGEYEQYFGPGTRLTVT.

This chain uses TRBV30 with TRBJ2-3; 7 bases agree with TRBD2. After removal of 0 bases from V and 0 bases from J, the junction contained 12 bases not matched to a gene. Germline-derived CDR1 and CDR2 are GTSNPN and SVGIG (reference sequence). The CDR3 is made up of 18 amino acids. The CDR3 coding sequence is TGTGCCTGGAGTGTAGGGACCCCGATGGGGGGGAGCACAGATACGCAGTATTTT. As protein: CAWSVGTPMGGSTDTQYF.

The chain has TRBV27 and TRBJ1-1, with 8 bases matching TRBD1. This CDR3 comprises 15 residues. V shed 3 bases and J 5 bases; nucleotides not matched to a gene: 8. In germline, CDR1 is MNHEY, CDR2 SMNVEV (reference sequence). For the CDR3, the DNA is TGTGCCAGCAGTTTCTCAGGGGGCGATGGAACTGAAGCTTTCTTT. Translated, it gives CASSFSGGDGTEAFF.

This sequence joins TRBV11-2 and TRBJ1-1; D ambiguous. In germline, CDR1 is SGHAT, CDR2 FQNNGV. CDR3 size: 11 residues. With 5 bases removed from V and 6 bases from J, the gap between germline ends came to 7 bases. The CDR3 is CASSLGAEAFF. The CDR3 DNA reads TGTGCCAGCAGCCTGGGCGCTGAAGCTTTCTTT.

This chain links TRBV21-1 with TRBJ2-5; the table's D gene call, TRBD2, was not cross checked with the DNA. TRBV21-1 is shown as a pseudogene. The CDR3 sequence is 18 residues long. CDR3: CASSKEVPPRAESETQYF. CDR3 bases: TGTGCCAGCAGCAAAGAAGTCCCCCCGCGCGCGGAGTCGGAGACCCAGTACTTC.

The chain employs TRBV2 and TRBJ1-5; a weak D match, TRBD1 (6 bases). This CDR3 has 15 amino acids. Germline CDR1 SNHLY, CDR2 FYNNEI. V lost 6 bases, J lost 4 bases, and 16 bases lay in between. The CDR3 DNA reads as TGTGCCAGCAGAATTGACAGGAGCCTGAATCAGCCCCAGCATTTT. It specifies CASRIDRSLNQPQHF.

This sequence joins TRBV2 and TRBJ2-2, with D possibly TRBD2 on 5 matching bases. Germline loops: CDR1 SNHLY, CDR2 FYNNEI. The CDR3 runs to 12 residues. Deletions cut 5 bases from V and 9 bases from J, with 10 bases between. CDR3 DNA sequence: TGTGCCAGCAGTCCACTAGATTGGGAGCTGTTTTTT. This encodes CASSPLDWELFF. The full variable domain, its missing parts supplied by reference TRBV2 and TRBJ2-2, is EPEVTQTPSHQVTQMGQEVILRCVPISNHLYFYWYRQILGQKVEFLVSFYNNEISEKSEIFDDQFSVERPDGSNFTLKIRSTKLEDSAMYFCASSPLDWELFFGEGSRLTVL.

The chain has TRBV12-5 and TRBJ1-1; no clear D gene. The germline gives CDR1 LGHNT, CDR2 FRNRAP. V was clipped by 6 bases and J by 4 bases, with 15 bases between them. The CDR3 sequence is 14 residues long. This chain's CDR3 is CASGIRGGGTEAFF. CDR3 nucleotides: TGTGCTAGTGGGATTCGTGGCGGAGGCACTGAAGCTTTCTTT.

V gene TRBV19 combines with J gene TRBJ1-3; weak D call: TRBD1 (5 bases). The V end lost 3 bases, the J end lost 0 bases, and 9 bases lay between the germline ends. Per germline, CDR1 LNHDA and CDR2 SQIVND (reference sequence). The CDR3 is 15 amino acids. As DNA, the CDR3 is TGTGCCAGTAGTATTCAGGGCCGCTCTGGAAACACCATATATTTT. This encodes CASSIQGRSGNTIYF.

The V call is TRBV7-3, the J call TRBJ2-2, with D tentatively TRBD2 (7 bases). The CDR3 contains 16 residues. The V gene's germline CDR1 is SGHTA and CDR2 FQGTGA. Trimming took off 5 bases at V and 0 bases at J, with 13 bases between the two ends. CDR3 nucleotides: TGTGCCAGCAGCCAGGGGCGGGGGCCGAACACCGGGGAGCTGTTTTTT. Its protein is CASSQGRGPNTGELFF.

In this sample, this clone turned up once. This chain connects TRBV19 to TRBJ1-5; possibly TRBD1 for D (5 bases). Germline V gene data show CDR1 as LNHDA and CDR2 as SQIVND (reference sequence). V shed 7 bases and J shed 0 bases, with 13 bases lying between them. There are 15 residues in the CDR3. The CDR3 region is CASTTTEYSNQPQHF. The DNA for the CDR3 is TGTGCCAGTACCACGACAGAGTATAGCAATCAGCCCCAGCATTTT.

The chain has TRBV19 and TRBJ2-1; 15 positions agree with TRBD2. The V segment lost 5 bases and the J segment 9 bases; nucleotides outside the gene matches: 11. The germline V gene encodes CDR1 LNHDA and CDR2 SQIVND (reference sequence). There are 17 residues in the CDR3. DNA for the CDR3: TGTGCCAGTAGTCCTCGGACTAGCGGGGGGGCACTGCGTGAGCAGTTCTTC. Its protein is CASSPRTSGGALREQFF.

This chain connects TRBV12-5 to TRBJ1-2, with D maybe TRBD1 (5 bases). This CDR3 is built from 13 residues. The germline gives CDR1 LGHNT, CDR2 FRNRAP. Trimming shortened V by 2 bases and J by 7 bases, and 11 bases separated the two germline ends. As DNA, the CDR3 is TGTGCTAGTGGTTTGTGGGGGGGTCTTGGCTACACCTTC. As protein: CASGLWGGLGYTF.

The chain recombines TRBV14 with TRBJ2-5; the match to TRBD2 covers 9 bases. CDR1 and CDR2 from the germline V gene are SGHDN and FVKESK. This CDR3 contains 12 residues. Trimming took 5 bases from V and 9 from J; bases not matched to a gene: 4. The CDR3 sequence is CASSFAGGAQYF. The CDR3, as DNA: TGTGCCAGCAGCTTTGCGGGGGGGGCCCAGTACTTC.

This chain links TRBV7-8 with TRBJ2-7, with 12 bases identical to TRBD2. The CDR3 has 15 residues. Germline values: CDR1 SGHVS, CDR2 FQNEAQ. Losses at the gene ends were 5 bases for V and 5 bases for J; bases not matched to a gene: 7. This chain's CDR3 is CASSVGTSGSNEQYF. CDR3 bases: TGTGCCAGCAGCGTCGGGACTAGCGGGTCTAACGAGCAGTACTTC.

The chain recombines TRBV6-6 with TRBJ1-4; maybe TRBD1 (5 bases). Germline V gene sequence: CDR1 MNHNY, CDR2 SVGAGI (reference sequence). V was shortened by 8 bases and J by 3 bases, with 13 bases between the two germline ends. This CDR3 has 14 residues. CDR3 nucleotides: TGTGCCAGCGGGCGGGGGAGGCCTAATGAAAAACTGTTTTTT. Translating gives CASGRGRPNEKLFF.

This sequence joins TRBV5-1 and TRBJ1-5, with 7 bases identical to TRBD1. The germline V gene encodes CDR1 SGHRS and CDR2 YFSETQ. The CDR3 length is 15 residues. Trimming took 0 bases from V and 3 from J; bases not matched to a gene: 3. In DNA, the CDR3 is TGCGCCAGCAGCTTGGGGGACAGTAACAATCAGCCCCAGCATTTT. Protein product: CASSLGDSNNQPQHF.

The CDR3 bases are TGTGCCAGCAGTGAAGCATTCGGTTCCGCGGCGAACACCGGGGAGCTGTTTTTT. Its translation is CASSEAFGSAANTGELFF. The J gene is TRBJ2-2, the V gene TRBV6-1; D is unresolved. The ends were cut back, 0 bases at V and 0 bases at J, with 14 bases in the middle. Per the germline V gene, CDR1 is MNHNS and CDR2 is SASEGT. CDR3 length: 18 residues.